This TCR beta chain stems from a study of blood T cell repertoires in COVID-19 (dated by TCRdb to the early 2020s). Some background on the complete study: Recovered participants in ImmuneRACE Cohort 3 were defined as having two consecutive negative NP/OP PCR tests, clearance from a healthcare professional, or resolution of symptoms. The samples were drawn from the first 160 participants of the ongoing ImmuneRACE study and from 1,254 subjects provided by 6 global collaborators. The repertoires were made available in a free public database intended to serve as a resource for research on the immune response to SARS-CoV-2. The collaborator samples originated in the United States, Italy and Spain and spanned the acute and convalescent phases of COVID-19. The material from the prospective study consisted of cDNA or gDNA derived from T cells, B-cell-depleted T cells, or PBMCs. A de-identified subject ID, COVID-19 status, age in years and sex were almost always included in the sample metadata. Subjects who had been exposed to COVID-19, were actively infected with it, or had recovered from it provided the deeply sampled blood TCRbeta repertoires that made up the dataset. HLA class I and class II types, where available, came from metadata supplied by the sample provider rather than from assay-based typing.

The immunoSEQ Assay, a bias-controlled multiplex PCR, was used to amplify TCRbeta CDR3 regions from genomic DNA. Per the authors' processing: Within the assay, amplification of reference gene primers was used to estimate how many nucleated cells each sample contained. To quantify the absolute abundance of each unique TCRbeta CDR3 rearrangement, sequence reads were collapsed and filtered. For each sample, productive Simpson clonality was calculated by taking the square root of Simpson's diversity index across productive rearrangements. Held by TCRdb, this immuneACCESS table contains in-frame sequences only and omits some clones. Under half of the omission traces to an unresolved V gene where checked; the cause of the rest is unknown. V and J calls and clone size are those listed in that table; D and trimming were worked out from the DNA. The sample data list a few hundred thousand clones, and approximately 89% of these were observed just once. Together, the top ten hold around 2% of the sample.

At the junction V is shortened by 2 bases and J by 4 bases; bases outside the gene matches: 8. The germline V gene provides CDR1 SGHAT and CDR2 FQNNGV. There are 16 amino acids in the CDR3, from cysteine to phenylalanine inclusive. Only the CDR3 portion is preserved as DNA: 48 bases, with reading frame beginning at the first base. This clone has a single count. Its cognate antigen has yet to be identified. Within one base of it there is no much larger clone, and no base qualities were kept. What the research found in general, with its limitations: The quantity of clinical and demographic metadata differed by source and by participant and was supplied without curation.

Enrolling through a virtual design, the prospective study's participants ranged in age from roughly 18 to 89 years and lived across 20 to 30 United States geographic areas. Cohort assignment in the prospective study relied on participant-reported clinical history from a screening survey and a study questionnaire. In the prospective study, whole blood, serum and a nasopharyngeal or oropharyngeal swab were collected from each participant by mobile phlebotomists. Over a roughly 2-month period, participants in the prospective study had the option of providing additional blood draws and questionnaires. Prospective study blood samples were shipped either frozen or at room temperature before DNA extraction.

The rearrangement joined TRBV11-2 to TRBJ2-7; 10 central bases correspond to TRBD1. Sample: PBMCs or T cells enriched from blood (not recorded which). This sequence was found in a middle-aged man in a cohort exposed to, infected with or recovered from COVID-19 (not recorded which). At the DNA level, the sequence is TGTGCCAGCAGCTTAAAAAGGACAGGGGGTTTGTACGAGCAGTACTTC. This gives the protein CASSLKRTGGLYEQYF.